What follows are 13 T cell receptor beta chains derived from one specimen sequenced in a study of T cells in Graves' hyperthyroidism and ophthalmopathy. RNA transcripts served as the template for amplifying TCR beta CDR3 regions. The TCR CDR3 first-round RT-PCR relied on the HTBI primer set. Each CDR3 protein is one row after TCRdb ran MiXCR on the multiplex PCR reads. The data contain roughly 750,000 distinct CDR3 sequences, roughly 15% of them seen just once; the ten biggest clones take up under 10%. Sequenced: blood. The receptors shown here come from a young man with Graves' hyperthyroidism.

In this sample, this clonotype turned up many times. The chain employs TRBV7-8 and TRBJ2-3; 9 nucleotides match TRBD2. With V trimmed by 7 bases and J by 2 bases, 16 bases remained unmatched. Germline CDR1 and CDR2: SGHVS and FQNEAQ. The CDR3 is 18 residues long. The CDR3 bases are TGTGCCAGCATCCGGGGGTTGGGGCTAGCGGGAAACACAGATACGCAGTATTTT. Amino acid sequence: CASIRGLGLAGNTDTQYF.

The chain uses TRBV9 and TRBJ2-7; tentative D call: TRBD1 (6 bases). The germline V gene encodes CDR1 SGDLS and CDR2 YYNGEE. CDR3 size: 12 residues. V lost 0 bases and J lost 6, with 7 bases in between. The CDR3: CASSVGGGEQYF. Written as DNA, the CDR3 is TGTGCCAGCAGCGTAGGAGGGGGCGAGCAGTACTTC.

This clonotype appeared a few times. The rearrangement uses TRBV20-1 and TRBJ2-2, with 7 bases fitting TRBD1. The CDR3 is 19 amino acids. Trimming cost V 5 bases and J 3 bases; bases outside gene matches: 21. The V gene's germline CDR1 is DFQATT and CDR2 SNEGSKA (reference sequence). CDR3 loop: CSAPETQGTILPHTGELFF. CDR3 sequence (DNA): TGCAGTGCTCCAGAGACACAGGGGACCATTCTTCCTCACACCGGGGAGCTGTTTTTT.

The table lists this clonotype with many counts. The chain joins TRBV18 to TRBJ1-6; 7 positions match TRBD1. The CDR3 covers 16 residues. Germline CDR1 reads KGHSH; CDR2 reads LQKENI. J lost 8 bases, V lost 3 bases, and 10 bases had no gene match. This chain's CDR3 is CASSPSGGARDSPLHF. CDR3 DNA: TGTGCCAGCTCACCCTCAGGGGGGGCTAGAGATTCACCCCTCCACTTT. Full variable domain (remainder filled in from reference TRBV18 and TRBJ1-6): NAGVMQNPRHLVRRRGQEARLRCSPMKGHSHVYWYRQLPEEGLKFMVYLQKENIIDESGMPKERFSAEFPKEGPSILRIQQVVRGDSAAYFCASSPSGGARDSPLHFGNGTRLTVT.

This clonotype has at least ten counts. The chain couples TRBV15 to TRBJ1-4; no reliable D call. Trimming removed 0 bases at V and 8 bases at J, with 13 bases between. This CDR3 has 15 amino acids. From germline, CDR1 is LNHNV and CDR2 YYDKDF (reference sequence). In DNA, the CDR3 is TGTGCCACCAGCAGAGAGTCACCCAGCGGGGAAAAACTGTTTTTT. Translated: CATSRESPSGEKLFF.

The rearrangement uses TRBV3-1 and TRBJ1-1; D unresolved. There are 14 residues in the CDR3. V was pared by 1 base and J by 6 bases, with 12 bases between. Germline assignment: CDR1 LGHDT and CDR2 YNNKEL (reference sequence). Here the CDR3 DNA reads TGTGCCAGCAGCCAAGGACGGGAGGGATCTGAAGCTTTCTTT. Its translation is CASSQGREGSEAFF.

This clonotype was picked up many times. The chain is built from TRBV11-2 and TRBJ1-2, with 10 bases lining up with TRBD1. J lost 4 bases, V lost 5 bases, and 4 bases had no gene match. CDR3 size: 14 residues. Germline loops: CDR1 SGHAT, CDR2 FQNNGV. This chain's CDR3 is CASSRDRGGYGYTF. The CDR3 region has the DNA TGTGCCAGCAGCCGGGACAGGGGTGGCTATGGCTACACCTTC.

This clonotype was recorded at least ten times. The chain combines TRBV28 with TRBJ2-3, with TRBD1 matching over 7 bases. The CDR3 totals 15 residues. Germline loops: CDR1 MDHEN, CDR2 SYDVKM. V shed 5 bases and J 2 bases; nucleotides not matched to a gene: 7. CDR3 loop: CASSPLTGITDTQYF. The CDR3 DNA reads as TGTGCCAGCAGTCCCCTGACAGGGATCACAGATACGCAGTATTTT. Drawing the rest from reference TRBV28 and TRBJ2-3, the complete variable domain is DVKVTQSSRYLVKRTGEKVFLECVQDMDHENMFWYRQDPGLGLRLIYFSYDVKMKEKGDIPEGYSVSREKKERFSLILESASTNQTSMYLCASSPLTGITDTQYFGPGTRLTVL.

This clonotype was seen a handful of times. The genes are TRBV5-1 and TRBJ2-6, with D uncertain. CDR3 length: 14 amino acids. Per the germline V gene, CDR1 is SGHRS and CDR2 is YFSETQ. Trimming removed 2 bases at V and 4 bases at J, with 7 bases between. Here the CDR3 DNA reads TGCGCCAGCAGCTTATCCTTAGGGGCCAACGTCCTGACTTTC. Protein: CASSLSLGANVLTF.

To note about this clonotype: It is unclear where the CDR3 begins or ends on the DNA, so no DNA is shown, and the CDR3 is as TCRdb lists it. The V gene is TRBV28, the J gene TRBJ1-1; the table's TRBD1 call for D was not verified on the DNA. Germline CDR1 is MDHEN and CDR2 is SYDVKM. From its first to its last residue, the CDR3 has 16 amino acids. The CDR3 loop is CASSTSVRGGGPEAFF.

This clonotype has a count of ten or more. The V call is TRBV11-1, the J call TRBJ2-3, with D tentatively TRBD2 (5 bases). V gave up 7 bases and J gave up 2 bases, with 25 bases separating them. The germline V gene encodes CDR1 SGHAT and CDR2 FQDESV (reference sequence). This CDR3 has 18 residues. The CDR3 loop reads CASTTGSGLDSSTDTQYF. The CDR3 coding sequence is TGTGCCAGCACCACTGGGAGCGGCTTAGATTCCTCCACAGATACGCAGTATTTT. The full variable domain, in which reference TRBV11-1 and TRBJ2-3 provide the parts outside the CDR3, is EAEVAQSPRYKITEKSQAVAFWCDPISGHATLYWYRQILGQGPELLVQFQDESVVDDSQLPKDRFSAERLKGVDSTLKIQPAELGDSAMYLCASTTGSGLDSSTDTQYFGPGTRLTVL.

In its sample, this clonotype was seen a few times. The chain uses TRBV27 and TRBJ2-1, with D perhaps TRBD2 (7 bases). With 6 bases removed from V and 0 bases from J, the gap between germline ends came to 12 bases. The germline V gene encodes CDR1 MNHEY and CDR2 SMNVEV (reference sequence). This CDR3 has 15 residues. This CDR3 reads CASRRGARSYNEQFF. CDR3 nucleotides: TGTGCCAGCAGACGGGGGGCTCGCTCCTACAATGAGCAGTTCTTC.

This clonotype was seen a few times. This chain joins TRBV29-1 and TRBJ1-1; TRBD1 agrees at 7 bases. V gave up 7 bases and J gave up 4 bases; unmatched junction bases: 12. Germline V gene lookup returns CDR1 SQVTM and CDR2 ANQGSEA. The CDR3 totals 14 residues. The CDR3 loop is CSAYPDREGTEAFF. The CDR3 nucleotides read TGCAGCGCATACCCCGACAGGGAGGGCACTGAAGCTTTCTTT. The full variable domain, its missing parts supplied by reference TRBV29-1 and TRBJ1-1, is SAVISQKPSRDICQRGTSLTIQCQVDSQVTMMFWYRQQPGQSLTLIATANQGSEATYESGFVIDKFPISRPNLTFSTLTVSNMSPEDSSIYLCSAYPDREGTEAFFGQGTRLTVV.